This T cell receptor (beta chain) was identified in a study of T cells after yellow fever vaccination. Whole-study context: Fractions containing few cells were prepared with SMART-Seq v4 Ultra Low Input.

Each CDR3 protein gets one entry after TCRdb re-called the 5' RACE reads with MiXCR. Of about 45,000 distinct CDR3 sequences in the sample, roughly 6.4% are singletons; the top ten hold over 14%. V lost 4 bases, J lost 7 bases, and 17 bases lay in between. Germline assignment: CDR1 GTSNPN and CDR2 SVGIG (reference sequence). The CDR3 is 13 residues long. At least ten counts were recorded for this clonotype. The sequence was obtained from a man aged 30 to 39 who received the YFV17D yellow fever vaccine. Material: CD8+ T cells not binding an NS4B(214-222) dextramer, sorted from PBMCs, obtained 45 days after the yellow fever booster vaccination. The chain joins TRBV30 to TRBJ2-7, with D tentatively TRBD1 or TRBD2 (6 bases each). The CDR3 is CAWTVGGSREQYF. The DNA of the CDR3 is TGTGCCTGGACAGTGGGGGGCAGTCGGGAGCAGTACTTC. Complete variable domain (other parts from reference TRBV30 and TRBJ2-7): SQTIHQWPATLVQPVGSPLSLECTVEGTSNPNLYWYRQAAGRGLQLLFYSVGIGQISSEVPQNLSASRPQDRQFILSSKKLLLSDSGFYLCAWTVGGSREQYFGPGTRLTVT.